This T cell receptor beta chain is from a study of T cells in Graves' hyperthyroidism and ophthalmopathy. Reasons for excluding patients were uncontrolled infection, other autoimmune disease, pregnancy or lactation. Amplified regions were TCR beta CDR3 sequences from RNA transcripts. First-round RT-PCR targeting the TCR CDR3 was performed with the HTBI primer set. Via MiXCR, TCRdb re-called the multiplex PCR reads, giving one row per CDR3 protein. Altogether just under 750,000 distinct CDR3 sequences are present, roughly a third being singletons, with the ten largest covering about a third. At least ten counts were recorded for this clonotype. Sequenced material: blood. The receptor was isolated from a woman in her thirties or forties with Graves' hyperthyroidism.

CDR3: CASSRTAVEKLFF. In DNA, the CDR3 is TGTGCCAGCAGTAGGACCGCTGTGGAAAAACTGTTTTTT. The chain carries TRBV7-2 and TRBJ1-4, with D uncertain. Looked up from germline, CDR1 is SGHTA and CDR2 is FQGNSA. The CDR3 is 13 residues long. V was shortened by 6 bases and J by 8 bases, with 13 bases between the two germline ends.